This T cell receptor beta chain was recovered during a study of T-cell reconstitution after alpha-beta-depleted transplantation in children. Preparation of the TCRbeta library was carried out with unique molecular identifiers. TCRdb passed the PCR reads through MiXCR, listing each CDR3 protein once. The sample shows some 550,000 distinct CDR3 sequences, around 16% of them seen only once. Only a few counts were recorded for this clonotype. Germline V gives CDR1 SGDLS, CDR2 YYNGEE. Germline trimming cut 3 bases from V and 0 bases from J; bases unmatched to any gene: 5. The CDR3 loop spans 16 amino acids.

The V and J genes are TRBV9 and TRBJ2-4; the match to TRBD1 covers 8 bases. This TCR derives from a human donor who donated a stem cell graft to a child with acute lymphoblastic leukemia. The sample consisted of PBMCs from the stem cell graft donor, taken from the stem cell graft. The CDR3 sequence is CASSGHRGRAKNIQYF. CDR3 DNA sequence: TGTGCCAGCAGCGGTCACAGGGGGAGAGCCAAAAACATTCAGTACTTC.